The rows below give T cell receptor beta chains drawn from one sample of a study of beta chain features in type 1 diabetes. TCRdb keeps only in-frame clones here, not all; method: immunoSEQ multiplex PCR. The sample shows under 450,000 clones, approximately 16% of them seen only once. The source material was naive CD4+ T cells from blood. The origin of the receptors is a woman between 18 and 29 years old in good health. Each CDR3 is given with its conserved first and last residue. Fields, in order: V gene, J gene, CDR3 length, clone size, CDR3 protein. Clone size is shown for a subset of rows, as once, few, many or a class of expanded clone.

TRBV11-2	TRBJ2-1	14	few	CASRIAGGISEQFF
TRBV20-1	TRBJ2-5	11	NA	CSAGGQETQYF
TRBV19	TRBJ2-5	15	NA	CASSPGRGFIETQYF
TRBV5-8	TRBJ1-5	15	NA	CASSLEGTGNQPQHF
TRBV19	TRBJ2-2	12	once	CASSSFRGELFF
TRBV7-2	TRBJ2-2	15	few	CASIRGRAGTGELFF
TRBV15	TRBJ2-2	18	once	CATSRDRPMGRGTGELFF
TRBV6-1	TRBJ2-5	14	NA	CASTLTEYQETQYF
TRBV20-1	NA	11	few	CSVDSPYEQYF
TRBV5-1	TRBJ2-1	14	few	CASSLIQDYNEQFF
TRBV11-3	TRBJ2-5	14	NA	CASSLAGGKETQYF
TRBV29-1	TRBJ2-1	15	NA	CSVATSGRVSNEQFF
TRBV29-1	TRBJ2-1	12	NA	CSVAEQINEQFF
TRBV6-5	TRBJ1-2	15	NA	CASSYPLGQGKGYTF
TRBV19	TRBJ2-4	14	NA	CASGSDQGKNIQYF
TRBV10-3	TRBJ2-7	14	NA	CASGEAGGIYEQYF
TRBV7-2	TRBJ2-5	13	few	CASSLATKETQYF
TRBV2	TRBJ2-7	13	NA	CASSETSSYEQYF
TRBV30	TRBJ2-7	14	NA	CAWSGPSGTVEQYF
TRBV6-5	TRBJ2-1	13	NA	CASRKTVGGEQFF
TRBV7-9	TRBJ2-3	14	NA	CASSLGGATDTQYF
TRBV4-1	TRBJ1-3	19	NA	CASSQGAARRGGSGNTIYF
TRBV28	TRBJ2-3	16	NA	CASSSGLAGGTDTQYF
TRBV5-1	TRBJ1-1	14	few	CASSLDRADTEAFF
TRBV29-1	TRBJ1-1	12	NA	CSARQGMTEAFF
TRBV7-2	TRBJ2-1	16	NA	CASSLIPGSQGNEQFF
TRBV29-1	TRBJ2-1	14	NA	CSVEGVLSYNEQFF
TRBV7-9	TRBJ2-4	16	NA	CASSPGQWVSKNIQYF
TRBV5-1	TRBJ2-3	16	NA	CASSPWRGLSTDTQYF
TRBV19	TRBJ2-5	13	NA	CASRHDSQETQYF
TRBV28	TRBJ2-4	12	few	CASSPTGNIQYF
TRBV7-9	TRBJ1-1	16	NA	CASLVSKGAMNTEAFF
TRBV30	TRBJ1-1	15	few	CAWSAPGQGNTEAFF
TRBV28	TRBJ2-1	16	NA	CASWGEGGVLYNEQFF
TRBV15	TRBJ2-6	18	few	CATSRDSLAGVGANVLTF
TRBV30	NA	13	few	CAWSWMDSYEQYF
TRBV28	TRBJ2-1	15	few	CASSRRDRDANEQFF
TRBV30	TRBJ2-1	14	NA	CAWLAASSYNEQFF
TRBV6-6	TRBJ2-4	15	few	CASIKAGDFKNIQYF
TRBV6-6	TRBJ1-4	14	few	CASSKQGVGEKLFF
TRBV12-5	TRBJ2-2	13	NA	CASAFAYTGELFF
TRBV28	TRBJ2-7	16	few	CASTFGGTGASYEQYF
TRBV30	TRBJ1-5	15	few	CAWQPGQGSNQPQHF
TRBV30	TRBJ2-1	15	NA	CAWSATGESWDEQFF
TRBV29-1	TRBJ2-5	14	few	CSVGLAGGTETQYF
TRBV5-1	TRBJ2-1	14	NA	CATRTSGDYNEQFF
TRBV18	TRBJ2-5	13	few	CASSKTGPETQYF
TRBV7-9	TRBJ2-5	11	few	CASKTSGREYF
TRBV5-1	TRBJ2-5	14	NA	CASSNLAGEETQYF
TRBV5-1	TRBJ2-3	12	few	CASGRPGDTQYF
TRBV11-2	TRBJ2-5	12	NA	CASSSLPETQYF